This T cell receptor (beta chain) was recorded in a study of Graves' ophthalmopathy and Graves' hyperthyroidism. If patients had other autoimmune diseases, uncontrolled infections, pregnancy or lactation, they were excluded. A volume of 10 ml of fresh peripheral blood supplied the PBMCs. The study, taken as a whole, reports: Among expanded thyroid clonotypes above 0.001 frequency, most also occurred in blood.

Amplification targeted the TCR beta CDR3 regions, with RNA transcripts as the source material. The authors performed first-round RT-PCR with HTBI primers and then a second-round multiplex PCR. Each CDR3 protein is one row after TCRdb ran MiXCR on the multiplex PCR reads. This table has over 500,000 distinct CDR3 sequences, 22% appearing once. The table lists this clonotype with many counts. Antigen: not known. The CDR3 covers 15 residues. Per the germline V gene, CDR1 is GTSNPN and CDR2 is SVGIG (reference sequence). V gave up 0 bases and J gave up 3 bases; unmatched junction bases: 4. Sequenced input: peripheral blood. This chain connects TRBV30 to TRBJ2-2; 7 nucleotides agree with TRBD2. The clonotype originates from a woman under 30 with stable Graves' hyperthyroidism. Some clones in this sample may be carry-over from other donors' samples. The CDR3 nucleotides are TGTGCCTGGAGTGTATTGGGGGGGGACACCGGGGAGCTGTTTTTT. Its protein product is CAWSVLGGDTGELFF.